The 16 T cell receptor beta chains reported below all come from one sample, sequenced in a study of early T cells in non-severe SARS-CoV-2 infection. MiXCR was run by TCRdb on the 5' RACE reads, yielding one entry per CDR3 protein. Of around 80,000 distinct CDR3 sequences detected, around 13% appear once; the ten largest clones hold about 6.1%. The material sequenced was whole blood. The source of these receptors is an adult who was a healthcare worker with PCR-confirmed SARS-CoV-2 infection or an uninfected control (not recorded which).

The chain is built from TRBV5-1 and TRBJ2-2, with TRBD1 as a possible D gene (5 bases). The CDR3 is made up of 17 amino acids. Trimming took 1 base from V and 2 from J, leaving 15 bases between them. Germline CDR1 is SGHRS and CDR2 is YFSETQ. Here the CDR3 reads CASSLFSRQPNTGELFF. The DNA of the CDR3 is TGCGCCAGCAGCTTGTTCAGCCGACAGCCCAACACCGGGGAGCTGTTTTTT.

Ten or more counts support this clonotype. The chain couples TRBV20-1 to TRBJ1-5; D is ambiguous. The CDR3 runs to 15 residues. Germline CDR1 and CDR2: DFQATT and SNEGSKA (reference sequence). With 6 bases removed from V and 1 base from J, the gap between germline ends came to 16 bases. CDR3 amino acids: CSAVPEFRSNQPQHF. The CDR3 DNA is TGCAGTGCCGTCCCTGAGTTCAGAAGCAATCAGCCCCAGCATTTT.

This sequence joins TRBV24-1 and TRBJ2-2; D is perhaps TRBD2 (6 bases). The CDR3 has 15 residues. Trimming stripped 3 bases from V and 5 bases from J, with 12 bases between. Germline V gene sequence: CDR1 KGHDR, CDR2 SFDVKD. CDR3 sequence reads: CATSDTGSATGELFF. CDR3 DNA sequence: TGTGCCACCAGTGATACCGGGAGCGCAACCGGGGAGCTGTTTTTT.

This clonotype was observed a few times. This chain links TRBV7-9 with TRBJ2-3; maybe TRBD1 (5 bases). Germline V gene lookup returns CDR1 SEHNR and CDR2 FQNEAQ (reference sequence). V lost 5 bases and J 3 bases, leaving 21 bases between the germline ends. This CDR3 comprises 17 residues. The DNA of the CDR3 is TGTGCCAGCAGCAAACGTGGCAGGGTTGCTTGGACAGATACGCAGTATTTT. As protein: CASSKRGRVAWTDTQYF.

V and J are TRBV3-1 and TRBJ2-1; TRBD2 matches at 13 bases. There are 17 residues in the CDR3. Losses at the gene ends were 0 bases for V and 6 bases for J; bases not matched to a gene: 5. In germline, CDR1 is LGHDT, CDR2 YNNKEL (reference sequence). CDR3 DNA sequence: TGTGCCAGCAGCCAAGAGGGACTAGCGGGATTCGGCAATGAGCAGTTCTTC. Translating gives CASSQEGLAGFGNEQFF.

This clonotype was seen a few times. The CDR3 DNA sequence: TGCAGTGCAATCACAGATACGCAGTATTTT. Protein sequence: CSAITDTQYF. The chain uses TRBV20-1 and TRBJ2-3; the D is unclear. The CDR3 loop spans 10 amino acids. Germline CDR1 is DFQATT and CDR2 is SNEGSKA (reference sequence). The ends were cut back, 6 bases at V and 2 bases at J, with 3 bases in the middle.

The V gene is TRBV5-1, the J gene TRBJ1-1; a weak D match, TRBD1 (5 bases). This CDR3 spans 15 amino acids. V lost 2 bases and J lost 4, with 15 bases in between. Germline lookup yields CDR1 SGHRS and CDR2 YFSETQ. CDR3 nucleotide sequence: TGCGCCAGCAGCTTCTCGGCAGGGATGGGCACTGAAGCTTTCTTT. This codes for CASSFSAGMGTEAFF.

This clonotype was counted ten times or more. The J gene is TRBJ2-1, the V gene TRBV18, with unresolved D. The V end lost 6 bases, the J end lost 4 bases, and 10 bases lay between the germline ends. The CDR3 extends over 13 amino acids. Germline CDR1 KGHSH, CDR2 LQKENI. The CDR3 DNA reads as TGTGCCAGCTCCCCCTCTTTATACAATGAGCAGTTCTTC. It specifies CASSPSLYNEQFF.

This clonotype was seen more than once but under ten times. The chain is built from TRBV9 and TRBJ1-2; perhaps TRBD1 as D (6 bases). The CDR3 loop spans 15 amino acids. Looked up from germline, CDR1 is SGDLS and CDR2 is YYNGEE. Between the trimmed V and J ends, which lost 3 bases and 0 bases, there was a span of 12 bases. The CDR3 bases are TGTGCCAGCAGCGCTCGACAGGACGCTAACTATGGCTACACCTTC. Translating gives CASSARQDANYGYTF.

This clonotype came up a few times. The CDR3 coding sequence is TGTGCCAGTCTTCCGTGGGATTATAATTCACCCCTCCACTTT. This codes for CASLPWDYNSPLHF. The chain recombines TRBV2 with TRBJ1-6, with unresolved D. CDR3 length equals 14 residues. Trimming took off 9 bases at V and 4 bases at J, with 13 bases between the two ends. The germline gives CDR1 SNHLY, CDR2 FYNNEI.

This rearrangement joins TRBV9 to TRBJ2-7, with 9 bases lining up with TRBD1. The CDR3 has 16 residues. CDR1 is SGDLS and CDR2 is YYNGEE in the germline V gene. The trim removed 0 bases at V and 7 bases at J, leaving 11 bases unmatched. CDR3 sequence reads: CASSVEGGTGYTEQYF. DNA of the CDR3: TGTGCCAGCAGCGTAGAAGGTGGGACAGGGTATACGGAGCAGTACTTC.

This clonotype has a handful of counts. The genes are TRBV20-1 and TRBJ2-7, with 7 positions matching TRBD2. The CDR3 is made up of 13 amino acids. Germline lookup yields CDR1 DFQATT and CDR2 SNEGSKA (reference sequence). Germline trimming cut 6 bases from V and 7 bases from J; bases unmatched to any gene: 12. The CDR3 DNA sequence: TGCAGTGCGCGTTTAGGCGGGAGAAGTGAGCAGTACTTC. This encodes CSARLGGRSEQYF.

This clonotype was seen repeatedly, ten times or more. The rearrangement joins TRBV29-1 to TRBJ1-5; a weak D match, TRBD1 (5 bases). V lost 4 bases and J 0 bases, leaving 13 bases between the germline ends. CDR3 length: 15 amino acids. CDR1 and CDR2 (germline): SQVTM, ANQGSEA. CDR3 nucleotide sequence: TGCAGCGTTGGTTACGGGGGTTATAGCAATCAGCCCCAGCATTTT. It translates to CSVGYGGYSNQPQHF. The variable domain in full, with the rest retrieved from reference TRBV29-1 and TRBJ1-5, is SAVISQKPSRDICQRGTSLTIQCQVDSQVTMMFWYRQQPGQSLTLIATANQGSEATYESGFVIDKFPISRPNLTFSTLTVSNMSPEDSSIYLCSVGYGGYSNQPQHFGDGTRLSIL.

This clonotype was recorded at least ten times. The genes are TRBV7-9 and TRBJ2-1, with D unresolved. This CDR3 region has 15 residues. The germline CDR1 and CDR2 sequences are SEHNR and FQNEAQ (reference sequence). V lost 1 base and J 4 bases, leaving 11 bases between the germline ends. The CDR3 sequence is CASSLVQLEYNEQFF. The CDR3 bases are TGTGCCAGCAGCTTAGTACAGTTAGAGTACAATGAGCAGTTCTTC.

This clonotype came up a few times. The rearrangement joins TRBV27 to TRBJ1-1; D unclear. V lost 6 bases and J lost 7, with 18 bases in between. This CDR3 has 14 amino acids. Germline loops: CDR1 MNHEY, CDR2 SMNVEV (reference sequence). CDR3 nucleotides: TGTGCCAGCAGGGGGTTGCAACCCAGGATTGAAGCTTTCTTT. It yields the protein CASRGLQPRIEAFF.

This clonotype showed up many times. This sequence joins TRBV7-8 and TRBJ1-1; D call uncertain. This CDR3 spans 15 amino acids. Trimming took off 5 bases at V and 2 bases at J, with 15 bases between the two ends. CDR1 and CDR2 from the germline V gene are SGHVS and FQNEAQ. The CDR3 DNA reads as TGTGCCAGCAGCCATCCTGGCCGGGATAACACTGAAGCTTTCTTT. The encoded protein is CASSHPGRDNTEAFF.